Listed below are T cell receptor beta chains from one sample, sequenced in a study of post-analysis software for immune sequencing data. TCRdb itself ran the PCR reads through MiXCR, one entry per CDR3 protein. The sample lists about 620,000 distinct CDR3 sequences, roughly 45% occurring once. Sequenced input: blood. Receptor source: a girl aged 5-17 years with multiple sclerosis. Both conserved end residues are part of each CDR3. The order of the fields is V gene, J gene, D gene, clone size, CDR3 DNA, CDR3 protein. A D gene is named only where the DNA matches it firmly. The listing skips clone size in some rows; elsewhere it reads once, few, many or a size class.

v_call: TRBV4-1
j_call: TRBJ2-5
d_call: TRBD1
clone_size: few
cdr3_nt: TGCGCCAGCAGCCACGGACAGGGCGTGCGGGTGGAGACCCAGTACTTC
cdr3_aa: CASSHGQGVRVETQYF

v_call: TRBV7-9
j_call: TRBJ2-7
d_call: -
clone_size: -
cdr3_nt: TGTGCCAGCAGCCCGGCGGCCGCAGCCTACGAGCAGTACTTC
cdr3_aa: CASSPAAAAYEQYF

v_call: TRBV4-1
j_call: TRBJ2-1
d_call: -
clone_size: few
cdr3_nt: TGCGCCAGCAGCCACCCGGAGGTAGGCTACAATGAGCAGTTCTTC
cdr3_aa: CASSHPEVGYNEQFF

v_call: TRBV4-2
j_call: TRBJ1-1
d_call: TRBD1
clone_size: few
cdr3_nt: TGTGCCAGCAGCCAAGGGACAGGGACCACTGAAGCTTTCTTT
cdr3_aa: CASSQGTGTTEAFF

v_call: TRBV12-3/TRBV12-4
j_call: TRBJ2-1
d_call: -
clone_size: -
cdr3_nt: TGTGCCAGCAGTTGGAACCTCCCCAATGAGCAGTTCTTC
cdr3_aa: CASSWNLPNEQFF

v_call: TRBV29-1
j_call: TRBJ2-4
d_call: -
clone_size: few
cdr3_nt: TGCAGCGTTACCACGTTAGCCAAAAACATTCAGTACTTC
cdr3_aa: CSVTTLAKNIQYF

v_call: TRBV6-1
j_call: TRBJ1-5
d_call: -
clone_size: -
cdr3_nt: TGTGCCAGCAGTGAAAGCCGGGATCAGCCCCAGCATTTT
cdr3_aa: CASSESRDQPQHF

v_call: TRBV12-3/TRBV12-4
j_call: TRBJ1-1
d_call: TRBD1
clone_size: -
cdr3_nt: TGTGCCAGCAGTGTCCGGGACAGGGGTATCACGACTGAAGCTTTCTTT
cdr3_aa: CASSVRDRGITTEAFF

v_call: TRBV7-9
j_call: TRBJ2-5
d_call: -
clone_size: -
cdr3_nt: TGTGCCAGCAGCCCACAGGACCCGTCGGACCAAGAGACCCAGTACTTC
cdr3_aa: CASSPQDPSDQETQYF

v_call: TRBV7-2
j_call: TRBJ2-3
d_call: TRBD2
clone_size: -
cdr3_nt: TGTGCCAGCAGCTTCGAAGGACTAGCGAACACAGATACGCAGTATTTT
cdr3_aa: CASSFEGLANTDTQYF

v_call: TRBV12-3/TRBV12-4
j_call: TRBJ2-7
d_call: -
clone_size: -
cdr3_nt: TGTGCCAGCAATCTCGGTCCGACGGGCTCGGTCGAGCAGTACTTC
cdr3_aa: CASNLGPTGSVEQYF

v_call: TRBV12-3/TRBV12-4
j_call: TRBJ1-2
d_call: -
clone_size: few
cdr3_nt: TGTGCCAGCAGCCGTCCCTACACCTTC
cdr3_aa: CASSRPYTF

v_call: TRBV5-1
j_call: TRBJ1-1
d_call: -
clone_size: -
cdr3_nt: TGCGCCAGCAGCTTGAGTAGGACAGCGAACACTGAAGCTTTCTTT
cdr3_aa: CASSLSRTANTEAFF

v_call: TRBV24-1
j_call: TRBJ2-1
d_call: TRBD1
clone_size: -
cdr3_nt: TGTGCCACCAGTGATTTACAGGGGCGGAATGAGCAGTTCTTC
cdr3_aa: CATSDLQGRNEQFF

v_call: TRBV12-3/TRBV12-4
j_call: TRBJ1-4
d_call: TRBD1
clone_size: few
cdr3_nt: TGTGCCAGCTCCTTTGGCGGGACAGGGGATGAAAAACTGTTTTTT
cdr3_aa: CASSFGGTGDEKLFF

v_call: TRBV6-5
j_call: TRBJ2-7
d_call: TRBD2
clone_size: few
cdr3_nt: TGTGCCAGCAGTCCGGGACTAGCGGGGGGGATGTACGAGCAGTACTTC
cdr3_aa: CASSPGLAGGMYEQYF

v_call: TRBV6-6
j_call: TRBJ1-1
d_call: -
clone_size: few
cdr3_nt: TGTGCCAGCAGTTCTCGCCAATTCATGAACACTGAAGCTTTCTTT
cdr3_aa: CASSSRQFMNTEAFF

v_call: TRBV5-1
j_call: TRBJ1-2
d_call: TRBD1
clone_size: -
cdr3_nt: TGCGCCAGCAGCTTTGAGGACAGGGGACTTGGCTACACCTTC
cdr3_aa: CASSFEDRGLGYTF

v_call: TRBV3-1
j_call: TRBJ2-5
d_call: TRBD2
clone_size: -
cdr3_nt: TGTGCCAGCAGCGGGACTAGCGGGAAGCAGTACTTC
cdr3_aa: CASSGTSGKQYF

v_call: TRBV29-1
j_call: TRBJ1-2
d_call: -
clone_size: few
cdr3_nt: TGCAGCGTTGAAGATGCGTCTCTGGGGGAGAACTATGGCTACACCTTC
cdr3_aa: CSVEDASLGENYGYTF

v_call: TRBV5-6
j_call: TRBJ2-1
d_call: TRBD2
clone_size: many
cdr3_nt: TGTGCCAGCAGCTTGGAAGCGGGAGCCTACAATGAGCAGTTCTTC
cdr3_aa: CASSLEAGAYNEQFF

v_call: TRBV12-3/TRBV12-4
j_call: TRBJ1-2
d_call: -
clone_size: -
cdr3_nt: TGTGCCAGCAGTTTGGAGGGTCGGATCGGCTACACCTTC
cdr3_aa: CASSLEGRIGYTF

v_call: TRBV27
j_call: TRBJ2-1
d_call: TRBD1
clone_size: -
cdr3_nt: TGTGCCAGCAGTCCGCGGGACAGGTTCAACAATGAGCAGTTCTTC
cdr3_aa: CASSPRDRFNNEQFF

v_call: TRBV4-1
j_call: TRBJ2-6
d_call: -
clone_size: few
cdr3_nt: TGCGCCAGCAGCCCAGGACCTACCTCTGGGGCCAACGTCCTGACTTTC
cdr3_aa: CASSPGPTSGANVLTF

v_call: TRBV12-3/TRBV12-4
j_call: TRBJ1-5
d_call: -
clone_size: -
cdr3_nt: TGTGCCAGCAGCCCCGGGAGCCGAAATCAGCCCCAGCATTTT
cdr3_aa: CASSPGSRNQPQHF

v_call: TRBV12-3/TRBV12-4
j_call: TRBJ1-1
d_call: -
clone_size: -
cdr3_nt: TGTGCCAGCAGTTACCAGGAAAAGACTGAAGCTTTCTTT
cdr3_aa: CASSYQEKTEAFF

v_call: TRBV12-3/TRBV12-4
j_call: TRBJ2-3
d_call: -
clone_size: -
cdr3_nt: TGTGCCAGCAGGCTCCTAAGCACAGATACGCAGTATTTT
cdr3_aa: CASRLLSTDTQYF

v_call: TRBV27
j_call: TRBJ2-1
d_call: TRBD1
clone_size: few
cdr3_nt: TGTGCCAGCAGTCCGGACAGGGATACCTACAATGAGCAGTTCTTC
cdr3_aa: CASSPDRDTYNEQFF

v_call: TRBV4-1
j_call: TRBJ1-2
d_call: TRBD1
clone_size: once
cdr3_nt: TGCGCCGGCAGCCCGACAGGGATCACCTATGGCTACACCTTC
cdr3_aa: CAGSPTGITYGYTF

v_call: TRBV7-8
j_call: TRBJ2-2
d_call: -
clone_size: few
cdr3_nt: TGTGCCAGCAGCCAGGTGGTCAACACCGGGGAGCTGTTTTTT
cdr3_aa: CASSQVVNTGELFF

v_call: TRBV5-1
j_call: TRBJ2-1
d_call: -
clone_size: few
cdr3_nt: TGCGCCAGCAGCTTGGCTCCGGGGGGCCTCAATGAGCAGTTCTTC
cdr3_aa: CASSLAPGGLNEQFF

v_call: TRBV29-1
j_call: TRBJ2-1
d_call: TRBD1
clone_size: -
cdr3_nt: TGCAGCGTTCTGAGACAGGGGAATGAGCAGTTCTTC
cdr3_aa: CSVLRQGNEQFF

v_call: TRBV10-3
j_call: TRBJ2-1
d_call: TRBD2
clone_size: -
cdr3_nt: TGTGCCATCAGTGAGTCGGGGACTAGCGGGAGTTTGAGCGATGAGCAGTTCTTC
cdr3_aa: CAISESGTSGSLSDEQFF

v_call: TRBV6-6
j_call: TRBJ2-7
d_call: -
clone_size: -
cdr3_nt: TGTGCCAGCAAGGGGAGGCAGGGGACCTACGAGCAGTACTTC
cdr3_aa: CASKGRQGTYEQYF

v_call: TRBV7-6
j_call: TRBJ1-1
d_call: -
clone_size: -
cdr3_nt: TGTGCCAGCAGCCCTCCAGCCATTAGGGGGACTGAAGCTTTCTTT
cdr3_aa: CASSPPAIRGTEAFF

v_call: TRBV7-2
j_call: TRBJ1-4
d_call: TRBD1
clone_size: -
cdr3_nt: TGTGCCAGCAGGGACAGGGTGGGGAATGAAAAACTGTTTTTT
cdr3_aa: CASRDRVGNEKLFF

v_call: TRBV7-6
j_call: TRBJ2-7
d_call: -
clone_size: -
cdr3_nt: TGTGCCAGCAGCTTATTCGGAGGAGGAGGGAACTACGAGCAGTACTTC
cdr3_aa: CASSLFGGGGNYEQYF

v_call: TRBV29-1
j_call: TRBJ1-2
d_call: TRBD1
clone_size: -
cdr3_nt: TGCAGCGTTGAACAGGGGGTGGTCTATGGCTACACCTTC
cdr3_aa: CSVEQGVVYGYTF

v_call: TRBV7-2
j_call: TRBJ2-3
d_call: TRBD2
clone_size: -
cdr3_nt: TGTGCCAGCAGCCCAGGGACTAAACACCATACGCAGTATTTT
cdr3_aa: CASSPGTKHHTQYF

v_call: TRBV12-3/TRBV12-4
j_call: TRBJ2-1
d_call: TRBD1
clone_size: -
cdr3_nt: TGTGCCAGCAGCCGTCAGGGGGTGTCCTACAATGAGCAGTTCTTC
cdr3_aa: CASSRQGVSYNEQFF

v_call: TRBV10-1
j_call: TRBJ1-1
d_call: -
clone_size: -
cdr3_nt: TGCGCCAGCAGTGACGGAGACACTGAAGCTTTCTTT
cdr3_aa: CASSDGDTEAFF

v_call: TRBV10-3
j_call: TRBJ2-1
d_call: -
clone_size: -
cdr3_nt: TGTGCCATCAGTGAGTCAAGGATTAGGGTAGCAGATACCTACAATGAGCAGTTCTTC
cdr3_aa: CAISESRIRVADTYNEQFF

v_call: TRBV12-3/TRBV12-4
j_call: TRBJ2-6
d_call: -
clone_size: few
cdr3_nt: TGTGCCAGCTCGCGGACGGCTGGGGCCAACGTCCTGACTTTC
cdr3_aa: CASSRTAGANVLTF

v_call: TRBV20-1
j_call: TRBJ1-4
d_call: -
clone_size: -
cdr3_nt: TGCAGTGCTGCAGAGGGCGGTGAAAAACTGTTTTTT
cdr3_aa: CSAAEGGEKLFF

v_call: TRBV5-1
j_call: TRBJ2-6
d_call: -
clone_size: few
cdr3_nt: TGCGCCAGCCACTGGGGGTACTCTGGGGCCAACGTCCTGACTTTC
cdr3_aa: CASHWGYSGANVLTF